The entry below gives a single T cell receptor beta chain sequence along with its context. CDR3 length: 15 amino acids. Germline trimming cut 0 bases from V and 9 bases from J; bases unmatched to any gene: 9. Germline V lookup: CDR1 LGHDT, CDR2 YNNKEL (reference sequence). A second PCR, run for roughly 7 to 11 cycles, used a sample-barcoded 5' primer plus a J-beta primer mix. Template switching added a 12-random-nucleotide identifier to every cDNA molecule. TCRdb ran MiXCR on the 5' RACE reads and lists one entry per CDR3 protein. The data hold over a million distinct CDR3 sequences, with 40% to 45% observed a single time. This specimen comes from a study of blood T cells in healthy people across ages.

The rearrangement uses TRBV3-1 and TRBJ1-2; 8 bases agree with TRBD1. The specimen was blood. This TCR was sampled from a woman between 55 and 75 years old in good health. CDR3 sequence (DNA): TGTGCCAGCAGCCAAGAAGCAGGGGGCAACTGGAGCTACACCTTC. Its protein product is CASSQEAGGNWSYTF.